A selection of T cell receptor beta chains follows, all from one sample in a study of T cell responses to AZD1222 COVID-19 vaccine. The assay was immunoSEQ multiplex PCR, and TCRdb's table has in-frame clones only and misses some. This sample yields just under 150,000 clones, of which roughly 90% are seen a single time; 5% to 6.5% belongs to the top ten. The sequencing used peripheral blood, collected 28 days after the second dose of the MenACWY control vaccine. These receptors came from an adult who received the MenACWY meningococcal vaccine as a control. Each CDR3 is given with its conserved first and last residue. D genes are given only for firm matches. The size field is filled for only some rows; it gives once, few, many or a size class.

J: TRBJ2-2; D: TRBD1; size: NA; V: TRBV18; CDR3: CASSPGQRNTGELFF; DNA: TGTGCCAGCTCACCGGGACAGCGGAACACCGGGGAGCTGTTTTTT
J: TRBJ1-5; D: NA; size: NA; V: TRBV27; CDR3: CASSARLGNQPQHF; DNA: TGTGCCAGCAGTGCTAGATTGGGGAATCAGCCCCAGCATTTT
J: TRBJ1-2; D: NA; size: NA; V: TRBV7-2; CDR3: CASSPRGNYGYTF; DNA: TGTGCCAGCAGCCCGCGGGGGAACTATGGCTACACCTTC
J: TRBJ2-7; D: TRBD1; size: NA; V: TRBV5-4; CDR3: CASSLVATGGEYEQYF; DNA: TGTGCCAGCAGCTTGGTGGCCACAGGGGGCGAGTACGAGCAGTACTTC
J: TRBJ1-6; D: NA; size: once; V: TRBV5-1; CDR3: CASSLDGRSDSPLHF; DNA: TGCGCCAGCAGCTTGGACGGACGGTCGGATTCACCCCTCCACTTT
J: TRBJ1-2; D: NA; size: NA; V: TRBV9; CDR3: CASSPLLSLYGYTF; DNA: TGTGCCAGCAGCCCCCTCCTCTCTCTCTATGGCTACACCTTC
J: TRBJ2-7; D: TRBD1; size: once; V: TRBV7-2; CDR3: CASALSGQGATSEQYF; DNA: TGTGCCAGCGCCCTCTCCGGACAGGGGGCAACGAGCGAGCAGTACTTC
J: TRBJ1-2; D: NA; size: NA; V: TRBV7-2; CDR3: CASSPGLGSVYGYTF; DNA: TGTGCCAGCAGTCCAGGACTCGGATCTGTCTATGGCTACACCTTC
J: TRBJ2-1; D: NA; size: NA; V: TRBV27; CDR3: CASSLATSYNEQFF; DNA: TGTGCCAGCAGTTTAGCTACCTCCTACAATGAGCAGTTCTTC
J: TRBJ1-2; D: NA; size: NA; V: TRBV29-1; CDR3: CSVSPNNYGYTF; DNA: TGCAGCGTTTCTCCAAATAACTATGGCTACACCTTC
J: TRBJ2-3; D: TRBD1; size: NA; V: TRBV19; CDR3: CASSRTGTDTQYF; DNA: TGTGCCAGTAGCCGGACAGGAACAGATACGCAGTATTTT
J: TRBJ1-1; D: NA; size: few; V: TRBV27; CDR3: CASSLVINTEAFF; DNA: TGTGCCAGCAGTCTTGTGATTAACACTGAAGCTTTCTTT
J: TRBJ2-1; D: TRBD2; size: NA; V: TRBV7-2; CDR3: CASSSTRAGNNEQFF; DNA: TGTGCCAGCAGTTCGACACGAGCGGGGAACAATGAGCAGTTCTTC
J: TRBJ2-1; D: NA; size: once; V: TRBV2; CDR3: CASATSGSSYNEQFF; DNA: TGTGCCAGCGCTACATCAGGGAGCTCCTACAATGAGCAGTTCTTC
J: TRBJ1-3; D: NA; size: NA; V: TRBV18; CDR3: CASSPAAEGTGNTIYF; DNA: TGTGCCAGCTCACCCGCGGCGGAGGGGACTGGAAACACCATATATTTT
J: TRBJ1-2; D: NA; size: NA; V: TRBV29-1; CDR3: CSVEGQGSGGYTF; DNA: TGCAGCGTTGAAGGCCAGGGCTCAGGGGGCTACACCTTC
J: TRBJ2-3; D: TRBD1; size: NA; V: TRBV28; CDR3: CASSYRTGGTDTQYF; DNA: TGTGCCAGCAGTTATCGGACAGGGGGCACCGATACGCAGTATTTT
J: TRBJ2-1; D: NA; size: few; V: TRBV6-2/TRBV6-3; CDR3: CASSYSRGPSYNEQFF; DNA: TGTGCCAGCAGTTACTCGCGGGGGCCCTCCTACAATGAGCAGTTCTTC
J: TRBJ1-3; D: NA; size: NA; V: TRBV9; CDR3: CASSAGRPESGNTIYF; DNA: TGTGCCAGCAGCGCGGGGCGTCCTGAATCTGGAAACACCATATATTTT
J: TRBJ1-1; D: TRBD1; size: once; V: TRBV7-9; CDR3: CASSLGTGGYTEAFF; DNA: TGTGCCAGCAGCTTGGGGACAGGGGGATACACTGAAGCTTTCTTT
J: TRBJ1-4; D: NA; size: NA; V: TRBV21-1; CDR3: CASSKPRDIQCEKLFF; DNA: TGTGCCAGCAGCAAACCCCGGGACATCCAATGCGAAAAACTGTTTTTT
J: TRBJ2-1; D: TRBD1; size: once; V: TRBV24-1; CDR3: CATSATGTGTLREQFF; DNA: TGTGCCACCAGTGCCACCGGGACAGGGACCCTTCGTGAGCAGTTCTTC
J: TRBJ2-2; D: TRBD2; size: NA; V: TRBV2; CDR3: CASSREGPMNTGELFF; DNA: TGTGCCAGCAGTCGGGAGGGACCGATGAACACCGGGGAGCTGTTTTTT
J: TRBJ2-1; D: NA; size: NA; V: TRBV19; CDR3: CATHIGGSSYNEQFF; DNA: TGTGCCACCCATATCGGAGGGAGCTCCTACAATGAGCAGTTCTTC
J: TRBJ2-1; D: TRBD2; size: NA; V: TRBV7-9; CDR3: CASSPTSGGANEQFF; DNA: TGTGCCAGCAGCCCCACTAGCGGGGGGGCGAATGAGCAGTTCTTC
J: TRBJ2-1; D: NA; size: NA; V: TRBV27; CDR3: CASSPWVSANEQFF; DNA: TGTGCCAGCAGTCCCTGGGTTAGCGCGAATGAGCAGTTCTTC
J: TRBJ2-3; D: NA; size: NA; V: TRBV7-8; CDR3: CASNDRSTDTQYF; DNA: TGTGCCAGCAACGACAGATCCACAGATACGCAGTATTTT
J: TRBJ2-3; D: TRBD1; size: NA; V: TRBV7-3; CDR3: CASSQRGQGSTDTQYF; DNA: TGTGCCAGCAGCCAAAGGGGACAGGGGTCCACAGATACGCAGTATTTT
J: TRBJ2-1; D: TRBD2; size: few; V: TRBV5-1; CDR3: CASSRGLAGGPNEQFF; DNA: TGCGCCAGCAGCCGCGGACTAGCGGGAGGGCCGAATGAGCAGTTCTTC
J: TRBJ2-7; D: TRBD2; size: NA; V: TRBV6-5; CDR3: CASTRREGRYEQYF; DNA: TGTGCCAGCACTCGGCGGGAGGGCCGGTACGAGCAGTACTTC
J: TRBJ1-1; D: NA; size: NA; V: TRBV7-3; CDR3: CASSLLGRGDAEAFF; DNA: TGTGCCAGCAGCTTATTGGGCAGGGGCGACGCTGAAGCTTTCTTT
J: TRBJ1-1; D: TRBD1; size: NA; V: TRBV18; CDR3: CASSPYQQGAGTEAFF; DNA: TGTGCCAGCTCACCCTATCAACAGGGGGCTGGGACTGAAGCTTTCTTT
J: TRBJ2-3; D: NA; size: NA; V: TRBV29-1; CDR3: CSVVGTQKGRADTQYF; DNA: TGCAGCGTTGTGGGGACTCAAAAAGGCCGGGCAGATACGCAGTATTTT
J: TRBJ2-7; D: TRBD1; size: NA; V: TRBV2; CDR3: CASKSRGTVSYEQYF; DNA: TGTGCCAGCAAATCGAGGGGGACAGTATCCTACGAGCAGTACTTC
J: TRBJ1-6; D: TRBD1; size: NA; V: TRBV18; CDR3: CASSLDRGPSPLHF; DNA: TGTGCCAGCTCCCTAGACAGGGGGCCTTCACCCCTCCACTTT
J: TRBJ1-5; D: NA; size: NA; V: TRBV11-2; CDR3: CASSLSRDQPQHF; DNA: TGTGCCAGCAGCCTCTCCAGGGACCAGCCCCAGCATTTT
J: TRBJ2-7; D: NA; size: once; V: TRBV4-3; CDR3: CASSQGSRRRLPYEQYF; DNA: TGCGCCAGCAGCCAAGGTTCCCGCCGGAGGTTACCCTACGAGCAGTACTTC
J: TRBJ1-5; D: NA; size: NA; V: TRBV30; CDR3: CAWSGRGDQPQHF; DNA: TGTGCCTGGAGTGGCAGGGGAGATCAGCCCCAGCATTTT
J: TRBJ1-2; D: NA; size: NA; V: TRBV5-1; CDR3: CASSLVGPQGRYTF; DNA: TGCGCCAGCAGCTTGGTCGGGCCACAGGGCCGCTACACCTTC
J: TRBJ1-1; D: NA; size: NA; V: TRBV19; CDR3: CASSSAWGTEAFF; DNA: TGTGCCAGTAGTTCGGCATGGGGTACTGAAGCTTTCTTT
J: TRBJ2-1; D: NA; size: NA; V: TRBV11-3; CDR3: CASSSRVASYNEQFF; DNA: TGTGCCAGCAGCTCTCGGGTAGCCTCCTACAATGAGCAGTTCTTC
J: TRBJ2-1; D: NA; size: medium-sized; V: TRBV14; CDR3: CASSQESLTQFF; DNA: TGTGCCAGCAGCCAAGAGTCACTTACACAGTTCTTC
J: TRBJ1-5; D: NA; size: NA; V: TRBV28; CDR3: CASSLVGAGNQPQHF; DNA: TGTGCCAGCAGTTTGGTGGGGGCCGGCAATCAGCCCCAGCATTTT
J: TRBJ1-2; D: NA; size: few; V: TRBV3-1/TRBV3-2; CDR3: CASSQFFDSYGYTF; DNA: TGTGCCAGCAGCCAATTTTTCGACAGCTATGGCTACACCTTC
J: TRBJ2-7; D: TRBD1; size: NA; V: TRBV6-5; CDR3: CASSYQPGQSRQYF; DNA: TGTGCCAGCAGTTACCAACCGGGACAGAGTAGGCAGTACTTC
J: TRBJ2-5; D: NA; size: NA; V: TRBV15; CDR3: CATSSQLTQETQYF; DNA: TGTGCCACCAGCAGTCAACTTACCCAAGAGACCCAGTACTTC
J: TRBJ1-4; D: NA; size: NA; V: TRBV4-2; CDR3: CASSQDKALNEKLFF; DNA: TGTGCCAGCAGCCAAGATAAGGCCCTTAATGAAAAACTGTTTTTT
J: TRBJ1-2; D: NA; size: NA; V: TRBV7-8; CDR3: CASSLSHRVDYGYTF; DNA: TGTGCCAGCAGCTTAAGTCACAGGGTGGACTATGGCTACACCTTC
J: TRBJ2-7; D: NA; size: NA; V: TRBV20-1; CDR3: CSARNNYEQYF; DNA: TGCAGTGCTAGAAACAACTACGAGCAGTACTTC
J: TRBJ1-6; D: NA; size: NA; V: TRBV7-8; CDR3: CASSLALSQDGRLLHF; DNA: TGTGCCAGCAGCTTAGCGCTTAGCCAGGATGGTCGTCTCCTCCACTTT